The clone carrying this T cell receptor (beta chain) was observed once. Its antigen is undetermined. Data came from immunoSEQ multiplex PCR; TCRdb stores just in-frame clones and leaves some out. Of 20,000 to 25,000 clones in the sample, 84% were seen once. The sample belongs to a study of OX40 agonist ivuxolimab in advanced cancers. Study-level background: Partial responses were recorded for three patients, including one with hepatocellular carcinoma and two with cutaneous melanoma.

Study outcomes and limitations: Nonresponders, in some cases, also had low normalized T-cell clonal expansion. Partly responding patients at 0.1-3.0 mg/kg showed some of the smallest clonal expansion.

With V trimmed by 9 bases and J by 2 bases, 2 bases remained unmatched. The CDR3 extends over 12 amino acids. The V gene's germline CDR1 is ENHRY and CDR2 SYGVKD. The V call is TRBV10-3, the J call TRBJ1-1, with 8 bases matching TRBD1. This material consisted of CD4+ or CD8+ T cells sorted from blood, taken in a trial of the OX40 agonist ivuxolimab. This clonotype was obtained from an adult with an advanced solid tumor such as melanoma, head and neck, liver or kidney cancer. CDR3 nucleotide sequence: TGTGCCATTGGACAGGGAAACACTGAAGCTTTCTTT. Amino acids: CAIGQGNTEAFF.